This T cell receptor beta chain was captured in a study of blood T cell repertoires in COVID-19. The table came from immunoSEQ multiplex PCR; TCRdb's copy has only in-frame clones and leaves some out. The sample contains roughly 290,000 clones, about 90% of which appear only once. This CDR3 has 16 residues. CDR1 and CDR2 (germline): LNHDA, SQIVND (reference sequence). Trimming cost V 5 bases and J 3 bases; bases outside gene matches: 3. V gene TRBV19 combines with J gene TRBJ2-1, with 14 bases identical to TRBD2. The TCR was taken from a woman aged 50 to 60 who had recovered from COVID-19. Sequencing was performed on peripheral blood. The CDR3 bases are TGTGCCAGTAGTTCCGGACTAGCGGGAGGCTACAATGAGCAGTTCTTC. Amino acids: CASSSGLAGGYNEQFF.